This T cell receptor beta chain was retrieved from a study of blood T cell repertoires in COVID-19. Study-wide background: Samples representing acute and convalescent COVID-19 were sourced from the United States, Italy and Spain. PBMCs, B-cell-depleted T cells, or T cells provided the cDNA or gDNA that made up the material.

The CDR3 has 14 residues. V lost 8 bases and J lost 9, with 17 bases in between. Germline loops: CDR1 MNHEY, CDR2 SVGAGI. The repertoire was sequenced with immunoSEQ multiplex PCR; TCRdb's copy has only in-frame clones and lacks some. Here the sample spans over 130,000 clones, 87% being singletons. The specimen was peripheral blood. The J gene is TRBJ1-6, the V gene TRBV6-5; the D gene is possibly TRBD1 (5 bases). This TCR was recovered from a woman aged 60 to 75 with active or convalescent COVID-19. For the CDR3, the DNA is TGTGCCAGCGGCAACGGAGGGGATGGTTCACCCCTCCACTTT. Its translation is CASGNGGDGSPLHF.